This T cell receptor beta chain was recovered during a study of T cell responses to AZD1222 COVID-19 vaccine. Study results and limitations: Donors skewed white British and female; clonal diversity was possibly underestimated. With dominance at 160-218 and 743-854, vaccine-associated CD4 TCRs spanned spike. Repertoires in all cases were sampled only once the peak T cell response had passed.

Assay: immunoSEQ multiplex PCR; the TCRdb copy retains only in-frame clones and omits some. This table has about 120,000 clones, 80% to 95% appearing once. Remarks on this clone: Its target is not known.

Germline V gene data show CDR1 as KGHSH and CDR2 as LQKENI. The CDR3 extends over 14 amino acids. Trimming stripped 3 bases from V and 3 bases from J, with 12 bases between. Sequencing was performed on peripheral blood, taken 28 days after the second dose of the MenACWY control vaccine. The V call is TRBV18, the J call TRBJ2-7; either TRBD1 or TRBD2 may supply D (6 bases each). This TCR came from an adult who received the MenACWY meningococcal vaccine as a control. CDR3 protein: CASSPGGPYYEQYF. CDR3 nucleotide sequence: TGTGCCAGCTCACCTGGGGGGCCATACTACGAGCAGTACTTC.